This T cell receptor (beta chain) is from a study of T-cell reconstitution after alpha-beta-depleted transplantation in children (dated by TCRdb to the mid-2010s). Looking at the study overall: Using TCR repertoire profiling, the study followed T-cell immune reconstitution in a quantitative way in children after TCRalphabeta/CD19-depleted allogeneic hematopoietic cell transplantation.

From the cysteine up to the phenylalanine, the CDR3 has a length of 11 residues. Just the 33-base CDR3 DNA is kept, in frame starting at base 1. CDR1 and CDR2, per the germline V gene, are SGHRS and YFSETQ. V gives up 5 bases and J gives up 2 bases, and the segment between their germline ends measures 5 bases. Receptor libraries were prepared by PCR. The sample was run on an Illumina HiSeq 2500. Molecular barcoding was employed in the preparation of TCR libraries, with unique molecular identifiers being used to normalize TCRbeta repertoire quantification. TCRdb reworked the public reads: Q25 trimming with fastp, MiXCR clone assembly, productive beta chains retained. Duplicate CDR3 protein sequences are folded into a single record with the most common DNA and genes. Here the sample has a few hundred thousand distinct CDR3 sequences; 13% occur a single time. The ten largest make up around 2% of the sample.

Explained via the paper, the treatment or condition label denotes: allogeneic hematopoietic cell transplantation with graft depleted of TCRalphabeta T cells and CD19 B cells. The children who served as transplant recipients had been given grafts of TCRalphabeta/CD19-depleted allogeneic hematopoietic cells. In regard to this clonotype: The antigen it recognizes is unknown. No quality values exist for individual bases; no much larger clone is one base distant.

What the authors observed across the whole study: In some patients, high TCRbeta diversity at day 60 was attributed to recipient T cells and intrathymic progenitors that had survived conditioning. Over subsequent months, a decline in hyperexpanded clone frequencies was noted, and after one year, T-cell counts and TCRbeta diversity were mostly ascribed to newly produced T cells. The apparently early alphabetaT-cell count recovery about two months after transplant was reportedly dependent on only several hundred rapidly expanded clones derived from non-depleted graft cells.

The origin of this receptor is a male patient younger than 18 who had a stem cell transplant for acute myeloid leukemia, so the T cells may come from the graft donor. The source material was PBMCs, mostly from graft donor cells, sampled 360 days after TCRalphabeta/CD19-depleted stem cell transplant. The chain uses TRBV5-1 and TRBJ2-7; the D gene cannot be named for sure. The CDR3 here reads CASRAAYEQYF. At the DNA level, the sequence is TGCGCCAGCAGGGCAGCCTACGAGCAGTACTTC.